These 13 T cell receptor beta chains were all obtained from the same sample, sequenced in a study of cytomegalovirus exposure and HLA in healthy donors (dated by TCRdb to the late 2010s). The protocol used for the library was the immunoSEQ multiplex PCR assay. For the multiplex PCR, a mixture combining 60 forward primers for TCR Vbeta segments and 13 reverse primers for TCR Jbeta segments was used. TCRdb stores this immuneACCESS table with in-frame sequences only. Part of the clones is absent; in the studies checked, under half of the shortfall reflects unresolved V genes, and no reason is known for the rest. For this sample there are approximately 120,000 clones; under 80% appear just once. The ten largest clonotypes hold 7.7% of the sample. Sequenced: PBMCs. Source of these receptors: a woman in her fifties or sixties in good health and CMV-seropositive.

The chain uses TRBV9 and TRBJ2-6, with 7 bases lining up with TRBD2. There are 18 residues in the CDR3. The trim removed 4 bases at V and 0 bases at J, leaving 10 bases unmatched. Germline-derived CDR1 and CDR2 are SGDLS and YYNGEE. The CDR3 DNA reads TGTGCCAGCAGCCCCGGGGGGAGGGTTAGCTCTGGGGCCAACGTCCTGACTTTC. It is translated as CASSPGGRVSSGANVLTF.

V is TRBV9 and J is TRBJ2-3, with 7 bases lining up with TRBD2. This CDR3 is built from 15 residues. The ends lost 5 bases at V and 3 bases at J; junction bases unmatched: 9. Germline loops: CDR1 SGDLS, CDR2 YYNGEE. The CDR3 protein is CASSPGSGTTDTQYF. DNA of the CDR3: TGTGCCAGCAGTCCGGGGAGCGGGACTACAGATACGCAGTATTTT. Full variable domain (outside the CDR3, taken from reference TRBV9 and TRBJ2-3): DSGVTQTPKHLITATGQRVTLRCSPRSGDLSVYWYQQSLDQGLQFLIQYYNGEERAKGNILERFSAQQFPDLHSELNLSSLELGDSALYFCASSPGSGTTDTQYFGPGTRLTVL.

In its sample, this clone was seen once. CDR3 protein: CASSIKGGGEGDTQYF. CDR3 DNA sequence: TGTGCCAGTAGTATTAAAGGCGGAGGTGAAGGAGATACGCAGTATTTT. The V and J genes are TRBV19 and TRBJ2-3; perhaps TRBD2 as D (5 bases). The germline V gene has CDR1 LNHDA and CDR2 SQIVND (reference sequence). Trimming cost V 3 bases and J 5 bases, with 18 bases left between them. CDR3 length: 16 amino acids.

V usage is TRBV6-1 and J usage is TRBJ2-1; 8 bases are a match to TRBD1. Germline V gene lookup returns CDR1 MNHNS and CDR2 SASEGT. V shed 10 bases, J shed 9 bases, and the junction held 17 bases outside the gene matches. The CDR3 spans 15 residues. CDR3 sequence (DNA): TGTGCCATTCCTGCCTTCCAGGGGGCGCAGGGTGAGCAGTTCTTC. Translating gives CAIPAFQGAQGEQFF.

The J gene is TRBJ1-1, the V gene TRBV7-2, with 11 bases aligning to TRBD1. Germline V gives CDR1 SGHTA, CDR2 FQGNSA. V gave up 4 bases and J gave up 2 bases; unmatched junction bases: 6. This CDR3 spans 16 amino acids. CDR3 sequence (DNA): TGTGCCAGCAGCTGGGACAGGGGGTTCCTTAACACTGAAGCTTTCTTT. It codes for CASSWDRGFLNTEAFF.

J is TRBJ1-5 and V is TRBV7-2; a weak D match, TRBD1 (5 bases). This CDR3 region has 16 residues. In germline, CDR1 is SGHTA, CDR2 FQGNSA. V lost 5 bases to trimming and J lost 2 bases, with 16 bases between them. Here the CDR3 DNA reads TGTGCCAGCAGCCCCCCGATGGGGCGCGGCAATCAGCCCCAGCATTTT. Encoded protein: CASSPPMGRGNQPQHF.

The rearrangement links TRBV6-4 to TRBJ2-2; 9 bases line up with TRBD1. V shed 0 bases and J 4 bases; nucleotides not matched to a gene: 6. Germline CDR1 MRHNA, CDR2 SNTAGT. The CDR3 spans 17 residues. CDR3 coding DNA: TGTGCCAGCAGTGACTCTTTGGGACAGGGTCGCACCGGGGAGCTGTTTTTT. Translation: CASSDSLGQGRTGELFF.

This clone was observed a few times. The V call is TRBV19, the J call TRBJ1-1; D remains unclear. Germline CDR1 reads LNHDA; CDR2 reads SQIVND (reference sequence). The CDR3 covers 13 residues. Trimming took off 3 bases at V and 3 bases at J, with 8 bases between the two ends. This CDR3 reads CASSIIPDTEAFF. The DNA of the CDR3 is TGTGCCAGTAGTATTATACCAGACACTGAAGCTTTCTTT.

The genes are TRBV4-3 and TRBJ2-7; 7 nucleotides line up with TRBD1. The germline V gene has CDR1 LGHNA and CDR2 YSLEER. The CDR3 consists of 15 residues. The J segment lost 4 bases and the V segment lost 1 base, leaving 7 bases of the junction unmatched. CDR3 sequence (DNA): TGCGCCAGCAGCCAAGGGACAGGCGGACCTTACGAGCAGTACTTC. This codes for CASSQGTGGPYEQYF.

The chain carries TRBV6-5 and TRBJ2-5; 14 bases line up with TRBD2. V lost 7 bases and J lost 5; bases outside the gene matches: 3. The germline V gene has CDR1 MNHEY and CDR2 SVGAGI. This CDR3 comprises 14 residues. The CDR3 DNA is TGTGCCAGCACCGGGACTAGCGGGAGTGAGACCCAGTACTTC. Amino acids: CASTGTSGSETQYF.

V is TRBV10-3 and J is TRBJ2-3; no clear D gene. Germline V gene sequence: CDR1 ENHRY, CDR2 SYGVKD. The CDR3 is 12 amino acids. The V and J ends lost 3 bases and 4 bases respectively, with 5 bases between them. The CDR3 region has the DNA TGTGCCATCAGTGAACTGGCAGATACGCAGTATTTT. It codes for CAISELADTQYF.

This sequence joins TRBV18 and TRBJ2-2, with 9 bases fitting TRBD2. V was clipped by 1 base and J by 3 bases; unmatched bases: 3. Germline CDR1 is KGHSH and CDR2 is LQKENI. The CDR3 loop spans 16 amino acids. The CDR3 coding sequence is TGTGCCAGCTCACCACGGCTAGCGGGGCACACCGGGGAGCTGTTTTTT. It translates to CASSPRLAGHTGELFF.

This sequence joins TRBV28 and TRBJ1-3, with D tentatively TRBD1 (5 bases). The CDR3 length is 16 residues. CDR1 and CDR2 from the germline V gene are MDHEN and SYDVKM. V gave up 6 bases and J gave up 0 bases, with 15 bases separating them. The CDR3 reads CASSSGGIFSGNTIYF. CDR3 sequence (DNA): TGTGCCAGCAGCTCGGGGGGTATTTTCTCTGGAAACACCATATATTTT.